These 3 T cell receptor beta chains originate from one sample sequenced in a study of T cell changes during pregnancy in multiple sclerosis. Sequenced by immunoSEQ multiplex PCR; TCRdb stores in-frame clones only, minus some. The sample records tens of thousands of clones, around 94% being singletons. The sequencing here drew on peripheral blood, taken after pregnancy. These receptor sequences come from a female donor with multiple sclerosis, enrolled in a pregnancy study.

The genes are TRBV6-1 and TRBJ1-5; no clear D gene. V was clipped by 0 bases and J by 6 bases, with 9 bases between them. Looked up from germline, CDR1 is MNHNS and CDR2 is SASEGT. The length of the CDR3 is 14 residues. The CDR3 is CASSEALLSQPQHF. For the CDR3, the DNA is TGTGCCAGCAGTGAAGCGCTTCTATCTCAGCCCCAGCATTTT.

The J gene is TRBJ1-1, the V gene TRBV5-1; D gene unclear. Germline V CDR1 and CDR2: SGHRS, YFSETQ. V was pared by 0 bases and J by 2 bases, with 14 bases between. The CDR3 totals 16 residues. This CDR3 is CASSLVGVQLNTEAFF. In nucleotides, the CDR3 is TGCGCCAGCAGCTTGGTGGGCGTCCAGCTTAACACTGAAGCTTTCTTT. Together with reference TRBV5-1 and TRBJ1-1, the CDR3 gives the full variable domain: KAGVTQTPRYLIKTRGQQVTLSCSPISGHRSVSWYQQTPGQGLQFLFEYFSETQRNKGNFPGRFSGRQFSNSRSEMNVSTLELGDSALYLCASSLVGVQLNTEAFFGQGTRLTVV.

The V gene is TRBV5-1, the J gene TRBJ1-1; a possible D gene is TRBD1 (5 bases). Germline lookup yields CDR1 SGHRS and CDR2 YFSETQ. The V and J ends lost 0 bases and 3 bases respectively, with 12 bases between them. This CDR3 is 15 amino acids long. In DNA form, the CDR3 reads TGCGCCAGCAGCTTGGAGGGGATCCGGGACACTGAAGCTTTCTTT. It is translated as CASSLEGIRDTEAFF.